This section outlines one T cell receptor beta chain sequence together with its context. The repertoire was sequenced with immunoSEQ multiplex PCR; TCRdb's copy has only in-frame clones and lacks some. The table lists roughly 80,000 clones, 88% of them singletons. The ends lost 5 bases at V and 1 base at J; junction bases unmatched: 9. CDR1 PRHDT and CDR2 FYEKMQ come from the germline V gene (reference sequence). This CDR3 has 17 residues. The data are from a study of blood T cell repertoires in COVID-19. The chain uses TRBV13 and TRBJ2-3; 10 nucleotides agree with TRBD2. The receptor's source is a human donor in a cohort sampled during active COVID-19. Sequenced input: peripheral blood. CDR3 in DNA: TGTGCCAGCAGCCCAGCGGGGGGGCCGCTAGGCACAGATACGCAGTATTTT. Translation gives CASSPAGGPLGTDTQYF.